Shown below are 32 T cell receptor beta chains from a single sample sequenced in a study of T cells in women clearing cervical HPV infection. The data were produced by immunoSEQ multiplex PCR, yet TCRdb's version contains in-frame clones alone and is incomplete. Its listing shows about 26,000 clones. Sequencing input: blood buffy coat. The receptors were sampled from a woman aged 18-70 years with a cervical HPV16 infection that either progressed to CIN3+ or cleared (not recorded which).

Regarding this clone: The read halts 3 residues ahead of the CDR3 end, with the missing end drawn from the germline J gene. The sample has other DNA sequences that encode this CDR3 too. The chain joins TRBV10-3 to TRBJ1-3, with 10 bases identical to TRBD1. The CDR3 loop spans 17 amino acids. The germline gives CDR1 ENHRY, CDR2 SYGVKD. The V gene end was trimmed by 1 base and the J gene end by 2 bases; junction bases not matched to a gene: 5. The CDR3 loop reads CAISEFETGGTGNTIYF. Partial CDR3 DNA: TGTGCCATCAGTGAGTTTGAGACAGGGGGCACTGGAAACACC.

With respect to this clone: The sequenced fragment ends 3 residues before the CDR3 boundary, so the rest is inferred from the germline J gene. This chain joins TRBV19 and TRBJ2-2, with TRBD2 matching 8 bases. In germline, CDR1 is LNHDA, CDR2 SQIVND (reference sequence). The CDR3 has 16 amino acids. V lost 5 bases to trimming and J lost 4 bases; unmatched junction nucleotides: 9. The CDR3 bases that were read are TGTGCCAGTAGTCCCCGGACTAGCTTCGGCACCGGGGAG. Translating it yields CASSPRTSFGTGE. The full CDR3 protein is CASSPRTSFGTGELFF. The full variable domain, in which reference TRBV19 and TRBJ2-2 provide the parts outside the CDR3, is DGGITQSPKYLFRKEGQNVTLSCEQNLNHDAMYWYRQDPGQGLRLIYYSQIVNDFQKGDIAEGYSVSREKKESFPLTVTSAQKNPTAFYLCASSPRTSFGTGELFFGEGSRLTVL.

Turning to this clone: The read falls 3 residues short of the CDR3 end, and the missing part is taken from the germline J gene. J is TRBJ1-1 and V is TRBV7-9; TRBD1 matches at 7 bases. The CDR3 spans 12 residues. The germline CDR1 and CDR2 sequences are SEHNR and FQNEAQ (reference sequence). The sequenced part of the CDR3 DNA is TGTGCCAGCAGCGCGGGACAGCCATGG. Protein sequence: CASSAGQPW. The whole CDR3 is CASSAGQPWAFF.

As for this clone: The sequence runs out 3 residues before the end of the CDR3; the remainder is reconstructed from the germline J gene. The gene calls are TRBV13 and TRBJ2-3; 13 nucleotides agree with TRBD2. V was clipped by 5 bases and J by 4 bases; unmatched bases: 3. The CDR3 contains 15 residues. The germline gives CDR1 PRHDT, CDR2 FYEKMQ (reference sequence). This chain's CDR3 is CASSPGLAGADTQYF. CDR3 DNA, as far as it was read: TGTGCCAGCAGCCCCGGACTAGCGGGGGCAGATACG.

CDR3 DNA, as far as it was read: TGTGCCAGCAGCCTTCTGGGGCCTCGAGATACC. This encodes CASSLLGPRDT. The CDR3 in full is CASSLLGPRDTYTF. The chain employs TRBV7-2 and TRBJ1-2; D possibly corresponds to TRBD1 (5 bases). With the read ending 3 residues before the CDR3 end, the germline J gene is used to fill in that end. The CDR3 extends over 14 amino acids. CDR1 is SGHTA and CDR2 is FQGNSA in the germline V gene.

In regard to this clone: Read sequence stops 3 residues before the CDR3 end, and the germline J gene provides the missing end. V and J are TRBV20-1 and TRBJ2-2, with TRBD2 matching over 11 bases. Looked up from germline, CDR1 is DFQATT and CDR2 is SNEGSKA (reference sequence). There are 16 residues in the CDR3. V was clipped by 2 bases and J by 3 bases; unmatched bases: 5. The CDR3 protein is CSARRLAGGDTGELFF. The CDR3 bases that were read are TGCAGTGCTAGACGGCTAGCGGGGGGTGACACCGGGGAG.

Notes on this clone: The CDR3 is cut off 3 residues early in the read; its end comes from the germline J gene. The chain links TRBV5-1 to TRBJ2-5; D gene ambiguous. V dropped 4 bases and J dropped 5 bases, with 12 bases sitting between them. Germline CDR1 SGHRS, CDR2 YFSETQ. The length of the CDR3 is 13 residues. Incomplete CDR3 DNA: TGCGCCAGCAGCGTTGCAGTACCCGAGACC. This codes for CASSVAVPET. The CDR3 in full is CASSVAVPETQYF.

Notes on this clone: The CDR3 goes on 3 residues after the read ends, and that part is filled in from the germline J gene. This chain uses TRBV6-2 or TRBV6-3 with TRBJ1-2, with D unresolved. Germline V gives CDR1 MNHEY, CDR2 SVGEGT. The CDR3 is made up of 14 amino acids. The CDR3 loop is CASTNRLGIYDYTF. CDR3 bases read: TGTGCCAGCACCAACCGACTAGGTATCTACGAC.

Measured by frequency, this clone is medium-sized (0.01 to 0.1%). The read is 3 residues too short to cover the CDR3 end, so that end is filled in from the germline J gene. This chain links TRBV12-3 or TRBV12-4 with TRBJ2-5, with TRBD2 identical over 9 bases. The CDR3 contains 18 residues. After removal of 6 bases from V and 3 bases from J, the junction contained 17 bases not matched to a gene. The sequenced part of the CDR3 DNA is TGTGCCAGCAGCTCCAAATCTCGACTAGCGGTCACGAAAGAGACC. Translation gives CASSSKSRLAVTKET. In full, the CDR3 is CASSSKSRLAVTKETQYF.

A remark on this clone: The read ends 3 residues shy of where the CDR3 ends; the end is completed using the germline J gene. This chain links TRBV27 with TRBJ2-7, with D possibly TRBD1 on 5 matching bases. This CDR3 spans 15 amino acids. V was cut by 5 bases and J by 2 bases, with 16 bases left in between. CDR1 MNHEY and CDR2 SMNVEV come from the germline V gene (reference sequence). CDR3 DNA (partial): TGTGCCAGCAGTCCCCAGGGTAACCTGCCCTACGAG. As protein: CASSPQGNLPYE. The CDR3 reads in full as CASSPQGNLPYEQYF.

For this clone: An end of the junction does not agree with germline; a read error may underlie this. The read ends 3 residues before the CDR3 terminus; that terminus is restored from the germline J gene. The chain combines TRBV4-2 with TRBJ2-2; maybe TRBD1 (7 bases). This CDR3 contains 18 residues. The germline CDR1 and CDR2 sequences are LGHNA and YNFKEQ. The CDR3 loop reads CASSPRQGGPPNTGELFF. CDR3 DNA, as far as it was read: TGCGCCAGCAGCCCGAGACAGGGAGGACCTCCGAACACCGGGGAG.

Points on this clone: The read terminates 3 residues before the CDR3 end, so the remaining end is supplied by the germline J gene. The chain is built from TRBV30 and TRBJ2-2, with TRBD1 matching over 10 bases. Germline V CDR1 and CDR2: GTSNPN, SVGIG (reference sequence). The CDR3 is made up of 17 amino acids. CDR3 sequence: CAWSLGGERTGGWPLFF. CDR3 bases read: TGTGCCTGGAGTTTAGGCGGGGAGAGGACAGGGGGATGGCCG.

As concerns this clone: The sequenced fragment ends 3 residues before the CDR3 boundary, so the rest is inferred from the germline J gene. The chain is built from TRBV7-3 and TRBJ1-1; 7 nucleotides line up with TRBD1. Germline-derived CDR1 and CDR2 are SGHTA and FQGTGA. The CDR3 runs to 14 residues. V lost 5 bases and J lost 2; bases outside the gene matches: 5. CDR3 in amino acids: CASSSAGGNTEAFF. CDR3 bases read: TGTGCCAGCAGCAGTGCAGGGGGAAACACTGAA.

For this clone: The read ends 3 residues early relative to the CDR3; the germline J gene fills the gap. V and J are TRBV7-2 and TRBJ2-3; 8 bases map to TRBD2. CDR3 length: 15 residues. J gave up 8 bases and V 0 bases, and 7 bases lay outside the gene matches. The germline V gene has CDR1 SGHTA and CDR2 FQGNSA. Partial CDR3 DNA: TGTGCCAGCAGCTTAGCGCCTGGACTAGCCGGTACG. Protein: CASSLAPGLAGT. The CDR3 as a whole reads CASSLAPGLAGTQYF.

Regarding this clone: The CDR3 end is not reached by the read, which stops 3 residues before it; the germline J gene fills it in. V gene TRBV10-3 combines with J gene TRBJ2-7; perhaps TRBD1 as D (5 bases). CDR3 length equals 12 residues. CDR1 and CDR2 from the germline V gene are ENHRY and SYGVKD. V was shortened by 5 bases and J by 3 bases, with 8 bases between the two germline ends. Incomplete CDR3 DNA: TGTGCCATCAGTCCAAGGGGCTACGAG. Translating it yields CAISPRGYE. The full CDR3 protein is CAISPRGYEQYF.

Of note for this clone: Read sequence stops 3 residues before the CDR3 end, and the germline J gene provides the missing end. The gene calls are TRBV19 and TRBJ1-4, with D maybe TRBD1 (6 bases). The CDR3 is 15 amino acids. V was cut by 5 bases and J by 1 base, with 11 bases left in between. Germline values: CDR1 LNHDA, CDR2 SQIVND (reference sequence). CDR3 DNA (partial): TGTGCCAGTAGTGCTCACAGGGTAACTAATGAAAAA. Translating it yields CASSAHRVTNEK. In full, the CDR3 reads CASSAHRVTNEKLFF. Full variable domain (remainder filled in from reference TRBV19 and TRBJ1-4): DGGITQSPKYLFRKEGQNVTLSCEQNLNHDAMYWYRQDPGQGLRLIYYSQIVNDFQKGDIAEGYSVSREKKESFPLTVTSAQKNPTAFYLCASSAHRVTNEKLFFGSGTQLSVL.

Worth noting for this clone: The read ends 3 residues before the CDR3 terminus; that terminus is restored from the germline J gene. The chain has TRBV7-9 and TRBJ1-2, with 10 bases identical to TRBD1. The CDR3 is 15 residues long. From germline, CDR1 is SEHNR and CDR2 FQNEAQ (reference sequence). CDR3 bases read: TGTGCCAGCAGCTTTAGGACAGGGGGTTTATACGAC. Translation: CASSFRTGGLYD. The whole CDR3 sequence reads CASSFRTGGLYDYTF. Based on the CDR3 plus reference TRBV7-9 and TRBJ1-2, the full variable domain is DTGVSQNPRHKITKRGQNVTFRCDPISEHNRLYWYRQTLGQGPEFLTYFQNEAQLEKSRLLSDRFSAERPKGSFSTLEIQRTEQGDSAMYLCASSFRTGGLYDYTFGSGTRLTVV.

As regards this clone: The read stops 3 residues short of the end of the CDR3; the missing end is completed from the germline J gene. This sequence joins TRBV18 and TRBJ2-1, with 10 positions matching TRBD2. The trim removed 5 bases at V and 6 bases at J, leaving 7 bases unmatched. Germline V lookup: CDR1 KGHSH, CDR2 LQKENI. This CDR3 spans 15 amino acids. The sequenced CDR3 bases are TGTGCCAGCTCATTAACTAGCGGGGAATTCAATGAG. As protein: CASSLTSGEFNE. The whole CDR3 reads CASSLTSGEFNEQFF.

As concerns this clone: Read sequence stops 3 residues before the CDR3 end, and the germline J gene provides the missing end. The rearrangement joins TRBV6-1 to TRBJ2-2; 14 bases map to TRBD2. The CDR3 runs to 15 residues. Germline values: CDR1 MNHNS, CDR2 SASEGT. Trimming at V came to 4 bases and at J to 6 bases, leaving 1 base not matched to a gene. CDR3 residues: CASSVTSGGAGELFF. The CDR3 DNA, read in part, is TGTGCCAGCAGTGTGACTAGCGGGGGGGCCGGGGAG.

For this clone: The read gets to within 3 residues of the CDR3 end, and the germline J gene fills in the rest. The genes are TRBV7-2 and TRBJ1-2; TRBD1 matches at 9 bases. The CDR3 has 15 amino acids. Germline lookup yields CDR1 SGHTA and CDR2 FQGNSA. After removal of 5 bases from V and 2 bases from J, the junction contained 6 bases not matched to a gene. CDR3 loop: CASSNGGQGNYGYTF. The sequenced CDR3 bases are TGTGCCAGCAGCAATGGGGGACAGGGCAACTATGGC.

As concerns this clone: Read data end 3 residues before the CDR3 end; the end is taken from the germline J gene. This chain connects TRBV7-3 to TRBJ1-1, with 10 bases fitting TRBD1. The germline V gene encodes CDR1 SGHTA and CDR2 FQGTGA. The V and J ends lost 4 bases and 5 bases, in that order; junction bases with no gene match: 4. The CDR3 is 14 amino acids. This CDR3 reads CASSSTGGGTEAFF. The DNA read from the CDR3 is TGTGCCAGCAGCTCGACAGGGGGCGGGACTGAA.

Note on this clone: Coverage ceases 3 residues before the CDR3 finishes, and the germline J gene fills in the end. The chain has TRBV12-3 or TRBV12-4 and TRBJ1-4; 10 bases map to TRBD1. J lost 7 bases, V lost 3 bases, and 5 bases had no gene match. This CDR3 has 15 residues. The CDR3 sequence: CASSLGGTGVEKLFF. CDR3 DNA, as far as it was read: TGTGCCAGCAGTTTGGGCGGGACAGGGGTTGAAAAA.

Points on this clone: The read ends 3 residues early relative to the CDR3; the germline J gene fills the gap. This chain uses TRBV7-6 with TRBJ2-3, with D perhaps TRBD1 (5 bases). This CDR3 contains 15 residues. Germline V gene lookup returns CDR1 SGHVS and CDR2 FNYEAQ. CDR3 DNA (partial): TGTGCCAGCAGTAAGGGGCCGGTTAGCAATCAGCCG. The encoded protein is CASSKGPVSNQP. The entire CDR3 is CASSKGPVSNQPQYF. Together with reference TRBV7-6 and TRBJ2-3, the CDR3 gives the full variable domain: GAGVSQSPRYKVTKRGQDVALRCDPISGHVSLYWYRQALGQGPEFLTYFNYEAQQDKSGLPNDRFSAERPEGSISTLTIQRTEQRDSAMYRCASSKGPVSNQPQYFGPGTRLTVL.

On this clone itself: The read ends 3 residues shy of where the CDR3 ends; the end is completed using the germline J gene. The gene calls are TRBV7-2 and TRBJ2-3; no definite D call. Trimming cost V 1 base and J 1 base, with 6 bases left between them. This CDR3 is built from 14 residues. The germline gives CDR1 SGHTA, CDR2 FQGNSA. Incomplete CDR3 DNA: TGTGCCAGCAGCTTAGGGTCGGGCACAGATACG. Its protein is CASSLGSGTDT. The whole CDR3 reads CASSLGSGTDTQYF.

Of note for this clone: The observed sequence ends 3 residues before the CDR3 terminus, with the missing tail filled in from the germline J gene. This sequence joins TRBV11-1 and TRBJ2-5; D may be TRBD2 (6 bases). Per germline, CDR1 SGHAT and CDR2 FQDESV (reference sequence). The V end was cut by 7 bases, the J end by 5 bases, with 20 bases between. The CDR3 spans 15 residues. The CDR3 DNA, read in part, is TGTGCCAGCACCCCTAGGGACTCGGATATGGAGACC. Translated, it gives CASTPRDSDMET. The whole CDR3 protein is CASTPRDSDMETQYF.

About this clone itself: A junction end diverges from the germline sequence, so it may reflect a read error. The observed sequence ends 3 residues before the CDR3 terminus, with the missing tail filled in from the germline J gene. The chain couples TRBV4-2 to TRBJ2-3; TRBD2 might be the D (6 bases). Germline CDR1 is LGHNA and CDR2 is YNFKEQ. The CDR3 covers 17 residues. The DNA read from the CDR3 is TGCGCCAGCAGCCAAGGTCTGGGACTTATTAGCACAGATACG. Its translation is CASSQGLGLISTDT. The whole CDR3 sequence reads CASSQGLGLISTDTQYF.

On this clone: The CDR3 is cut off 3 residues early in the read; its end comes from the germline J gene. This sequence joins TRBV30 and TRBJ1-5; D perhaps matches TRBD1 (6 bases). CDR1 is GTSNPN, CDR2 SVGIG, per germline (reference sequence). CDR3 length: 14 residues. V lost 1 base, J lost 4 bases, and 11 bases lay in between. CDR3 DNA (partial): TGTGCCTGGAGTGGGGACAACCTAAATCAGCCC. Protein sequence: CAWSGDNLNQP. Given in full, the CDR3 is CAWSGDNLNQPQHF.

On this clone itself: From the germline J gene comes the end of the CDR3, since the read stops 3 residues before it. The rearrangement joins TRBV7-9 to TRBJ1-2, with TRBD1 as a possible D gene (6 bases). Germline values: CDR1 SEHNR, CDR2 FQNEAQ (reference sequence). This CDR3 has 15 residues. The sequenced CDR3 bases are TGTGCCAGCAGCTTCCCCCAGGGGTTGGGGTACGAC. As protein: CASSFPQGLGYD. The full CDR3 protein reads CASSFPQGLGYDYTF. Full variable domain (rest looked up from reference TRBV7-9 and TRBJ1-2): DTGVSQNPRHKITKRGQNVTFRCDPISEHNRLYWYRQTLGQGPEFLTYFQNEAQLEKSRLLSDRFSAERPKGSFSTLEIQRTEQGDSAMYLCASSFPQGLGYDYTFGSGTRLTVV.

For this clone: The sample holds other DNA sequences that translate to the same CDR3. CDR3 DNA, as far as it was read: TGTGCCAGCAGCCAAGCTGGAGGGGTCACTGAA. This sequence encodes CASSQAGGVTE. In full, the CDR3 is CASSQAGGVTEAFF. The V gene is TRBV14, the J gene TRBJ1-1; TRBD1 might be the D (5 bases). The read ends 3 residues early relative to the CDR3; the germline J gene fills the gap. Germline V gene lookup returns CDR1 SGHDN and CDR2 FVKESK. There are 14 residues in the CDR3. Trimming shortened V by 1 base and J by 4 bases, and 10 bases separated the two germline ends.

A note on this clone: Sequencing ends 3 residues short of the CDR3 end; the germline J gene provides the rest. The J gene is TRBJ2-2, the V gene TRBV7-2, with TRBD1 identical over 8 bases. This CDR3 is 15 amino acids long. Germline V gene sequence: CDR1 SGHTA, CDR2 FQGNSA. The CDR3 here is CASSSLQGTGEKLFF. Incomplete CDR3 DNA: TGTGCCAGCAGCTCCCTACAAGGGACAGGAGAAAAG. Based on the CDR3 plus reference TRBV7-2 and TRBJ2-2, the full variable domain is GAGVSQSPSNKVTEKGKDVELRCDPISGHTALYWYRQSLGQGLEFLIYFQGNSAPDKSGLPSDRFSAERTGGSVSTLTIQRTQQEDSAVYLCASSSLQGTGEKLFFGEGSRLTVL.

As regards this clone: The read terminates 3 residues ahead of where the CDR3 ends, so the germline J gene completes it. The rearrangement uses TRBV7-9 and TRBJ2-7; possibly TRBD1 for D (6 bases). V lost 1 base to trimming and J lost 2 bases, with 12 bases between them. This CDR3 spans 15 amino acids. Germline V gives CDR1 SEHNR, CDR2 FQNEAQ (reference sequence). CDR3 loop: CASSLVGGGTYEQYF. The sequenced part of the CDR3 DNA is TGTGCCAGCAGCTTAGTAGGGGGTGGAACCTACGAG. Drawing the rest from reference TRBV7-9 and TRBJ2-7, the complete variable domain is DTGVSQNPRHKITKRGQNVTFRCDPISEHNRLYWYRQTLGQGPEFLTYFQNEAQLEKSRLLSDRFSAERPKGSFSTLEIQRTEQGDSAMYLCASSLVGGGTYEQYFGPGTRLTVT.

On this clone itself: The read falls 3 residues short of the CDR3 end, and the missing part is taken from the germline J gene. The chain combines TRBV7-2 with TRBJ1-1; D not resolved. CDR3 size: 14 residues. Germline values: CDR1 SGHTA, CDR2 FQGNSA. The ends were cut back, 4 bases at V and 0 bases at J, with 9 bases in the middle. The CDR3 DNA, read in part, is TGTGCCAGCAGCTCCCACCCGGTGAACACTGAA. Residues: CASSSHPVNTE. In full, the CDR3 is CASSSHPVNTEAFF.